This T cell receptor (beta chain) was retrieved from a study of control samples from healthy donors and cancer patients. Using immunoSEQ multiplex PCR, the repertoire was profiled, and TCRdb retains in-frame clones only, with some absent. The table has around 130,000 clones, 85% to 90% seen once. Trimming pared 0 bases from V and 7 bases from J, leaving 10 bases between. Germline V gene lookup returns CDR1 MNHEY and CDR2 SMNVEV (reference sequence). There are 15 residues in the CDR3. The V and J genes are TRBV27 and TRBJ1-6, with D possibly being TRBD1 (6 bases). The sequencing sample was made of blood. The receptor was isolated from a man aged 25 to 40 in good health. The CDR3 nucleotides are TGTGCCAGCAGTTTATCACAGGGAAGGAATTCACCCCTCCACTTT. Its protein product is CASSLSQGRNSPLHF.